The present entry profiles one T cell receptor (beta chain) with its context. What it recognizes is unknown. Indicated time point: cycle 4 day 1 (C4D1), after six to seven weeks of nivolumab. Each patient relapsed following autologous stem cell transplantation, and prior brentuximab vedotin exposure differed. This sample stems from a study of PD-1 blockade in classical Hodgkin lymphoma. The study's findings and limits: Only CD4+ TCR diversity, not CD8+, had risen significantly by C4D1. Newly diagnosed patients reportedly trailed healthy donors in baseline TCR diversity.

The assay was immunoSEQ multiplex PCR, and TCRdb's table has in-frame clones only and misses some. The sample contains about 24,000 clones, roughly 80% of which appear only once. The V end was cut by 5 bases, the J end by 5 bases, with 9 bases between. The germline V gene has CDR1 SGHTA and CDR2 FQGTGA. The CDR3 covers 13 residues. The chain employs TRBV7-3 and TRBJ2-2; D is perhaps TRBD1 (6 bases). Sequenced material: peripheral blood mononuclear cells (PBMCs), taken before the fourth cycle of nivolumab. The TCR originated in a human donor with classical Hodgkin lymphoma. CDR3: CASSTQGTGELFF. CDR3 bases: TGTGCCAGCAGCACACAGGGAACCGGGGAGCTGTTTTTT.